The subject of this entry is one T cell receptor beta chain. Germline V lookup: CDR1 SGHRS, CDR2 YFSETQ. The CDR3 runs to 15 residues. Trimming at V came to 3 bases and at J to 5 bases, leaving 8 bases not matched to a gene. TCRdb re-called the RT-PCR reads through MiXCR, storing one row per CDR3 protein. The sample contains 650,000 to 800,000 distinct CDR3 sequences, more than 13% of which appear only once. This chain connects TRBV5-1 to TRBJ2-7; 10 positions match TRBD1. The TCR comes from a female donor in good health, serving as a healthy control. The sequencing sample was made of memory CD4+ T cells from blood. CDR3 loop: CASSSQGQGRHEQYF. CDR3 bases: TGCGCCAGCAGCTCCCAGGGACAGGGGCGCCACGAGCAGTACTTC.